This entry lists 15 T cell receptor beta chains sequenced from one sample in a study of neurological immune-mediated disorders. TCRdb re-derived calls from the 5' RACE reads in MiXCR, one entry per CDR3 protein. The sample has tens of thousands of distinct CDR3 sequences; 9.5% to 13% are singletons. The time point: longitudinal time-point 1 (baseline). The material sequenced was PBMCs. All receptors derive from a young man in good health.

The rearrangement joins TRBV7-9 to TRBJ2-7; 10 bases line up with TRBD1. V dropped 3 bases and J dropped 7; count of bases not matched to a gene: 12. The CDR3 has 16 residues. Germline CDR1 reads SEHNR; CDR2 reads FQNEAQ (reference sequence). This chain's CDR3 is CASSFSPGQGLQEQYF. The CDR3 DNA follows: TGTGCCAGCAGCTTCTCTCCGGGACAGGGGTTGCAAGAGCAGTACTTC. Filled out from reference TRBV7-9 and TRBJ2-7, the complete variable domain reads DTGVSQNPRHKITKRGQNVTFRCDPISEHNRLYWYRQTLGQGPEFLTYFQNEAQLEKSRLLSDRFSAERPKGSFSTLEIQRTEQGDSAMYLCASSFSPGQGLQEQYFGPGTRLTVT.

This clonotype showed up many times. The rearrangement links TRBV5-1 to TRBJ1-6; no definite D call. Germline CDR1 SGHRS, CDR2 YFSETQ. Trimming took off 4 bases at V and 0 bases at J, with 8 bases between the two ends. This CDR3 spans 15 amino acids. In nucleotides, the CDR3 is TGCGCCAGCAGCGGAACAAGCTCCTATAATTCACCCCTCCACTTT. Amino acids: CASSGTSSYNSPLHF.

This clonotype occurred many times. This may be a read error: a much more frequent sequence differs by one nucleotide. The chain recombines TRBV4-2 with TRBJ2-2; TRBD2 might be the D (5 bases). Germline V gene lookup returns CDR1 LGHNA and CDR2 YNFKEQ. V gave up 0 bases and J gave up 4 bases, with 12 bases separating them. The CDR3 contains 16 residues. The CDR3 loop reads CASSQDWELVTGELFF. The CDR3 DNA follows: TGTGCCAGCAGCCAAGATTGGGAGTTGGTCACCGGGGAGCTGTTTTTT.

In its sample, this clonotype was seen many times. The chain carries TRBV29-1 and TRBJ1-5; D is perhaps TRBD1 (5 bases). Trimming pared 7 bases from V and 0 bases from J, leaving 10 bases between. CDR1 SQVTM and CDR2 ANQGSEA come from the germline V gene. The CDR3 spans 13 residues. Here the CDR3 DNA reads TGCAGCGCCCGGACAAGTAGCAATCAGCCCCAGCATTTT. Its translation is CSARTSSNQPQHF.

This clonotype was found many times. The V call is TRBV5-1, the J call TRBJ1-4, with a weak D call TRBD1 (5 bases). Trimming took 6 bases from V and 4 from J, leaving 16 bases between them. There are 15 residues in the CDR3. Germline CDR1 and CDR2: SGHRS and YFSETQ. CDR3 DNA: TGCGCCAGCACCCGAGGACAACTCCTTAATGAAAAACTGTTTTTT. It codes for CASTRGQLLNEKLFF.

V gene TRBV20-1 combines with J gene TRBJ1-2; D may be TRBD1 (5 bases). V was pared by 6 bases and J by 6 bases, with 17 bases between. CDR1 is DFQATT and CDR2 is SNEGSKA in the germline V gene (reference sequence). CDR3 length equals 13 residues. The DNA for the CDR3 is TGCAGTGCCTCGGTGGCAGGGCTGAATGGCTACACCTTC. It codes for CSASVAGLNGYTF.

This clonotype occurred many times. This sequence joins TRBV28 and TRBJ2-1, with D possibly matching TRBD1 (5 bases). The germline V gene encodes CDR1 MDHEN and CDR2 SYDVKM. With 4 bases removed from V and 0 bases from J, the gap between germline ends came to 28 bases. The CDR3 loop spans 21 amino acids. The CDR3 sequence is CASSSPWSGSVFVVSYNEQFF. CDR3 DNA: TGTGCCAGCAGTTCCCCCTGGTCAGGGTCCGTCTTTGTGGTCTCCTACAATGAGCAGTTCTTC.

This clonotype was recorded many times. The CDR3 nucleotides read TGTGCCATCAGTGAGGGGCCCACAGATACGCAGTATTTT. Amino acids: CAISEGPTDTQYF. This rearrangement joins TRBV10-3 to TRBJ2-3; D unclear. Looked up from germline, CDR1 is ENHRY and CDR2 is SYGVKD. This CDR3 is built from 13 residues. Trimming left V 2 bases short and J 2 bases short, with 5 bases between.

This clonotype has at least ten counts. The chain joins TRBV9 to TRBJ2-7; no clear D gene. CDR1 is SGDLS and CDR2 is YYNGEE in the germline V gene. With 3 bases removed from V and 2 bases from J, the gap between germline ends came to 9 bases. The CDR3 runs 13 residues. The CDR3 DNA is TGTGCCAGCAGCGAGAGCCCGGCCTACGAGCAGTACTTC. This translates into CASSESPAYEQYF.

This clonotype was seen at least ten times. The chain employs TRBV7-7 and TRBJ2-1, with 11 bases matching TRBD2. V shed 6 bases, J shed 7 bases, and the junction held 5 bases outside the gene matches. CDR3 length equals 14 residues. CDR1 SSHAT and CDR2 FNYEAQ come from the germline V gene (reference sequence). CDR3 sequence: CASSSGRAVNEQFF. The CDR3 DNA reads TGTGCCAGCAGTAGCGGGAGGGCCGTAAATGAGCAGTTCTTC.

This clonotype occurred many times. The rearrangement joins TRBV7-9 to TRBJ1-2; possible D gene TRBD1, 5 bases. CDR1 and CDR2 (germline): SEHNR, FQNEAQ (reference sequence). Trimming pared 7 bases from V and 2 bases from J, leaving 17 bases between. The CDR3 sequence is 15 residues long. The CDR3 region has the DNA TGTGCCAGCACCCCGGGCGGAGGGGCAAACTATGGCTACACCTTC. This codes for CASTPGGGANYGYTF.

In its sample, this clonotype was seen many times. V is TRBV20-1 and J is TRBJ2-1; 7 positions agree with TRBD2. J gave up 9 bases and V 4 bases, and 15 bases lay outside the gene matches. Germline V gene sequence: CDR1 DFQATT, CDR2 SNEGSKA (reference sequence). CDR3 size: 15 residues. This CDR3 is CSATPHGRTLGEQFF. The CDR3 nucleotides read TGCAGTGCTACCCCCCACGGGAGGACCCTGGGTGAGCAGTTCTTC.

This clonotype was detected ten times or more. The CDR3 region is CASSQDRTDNEQFF. CDR3 nucleotide sequence: TGTGCCAGCAGCCAAGATAGGACTGACAATGAGCAGTTCTTC. This sequence joins TRBV3-1 and TRBJ2-1, with D possibly matching TRBD2 (5 bases). CDR1 LGHDT and CDR2 YNNKEL come from the germline V gene (reference sequence). This CDR3 is built from 14 residues. Trimming removed 0 bases from V and 5 bases from J, with 8 bases in between.

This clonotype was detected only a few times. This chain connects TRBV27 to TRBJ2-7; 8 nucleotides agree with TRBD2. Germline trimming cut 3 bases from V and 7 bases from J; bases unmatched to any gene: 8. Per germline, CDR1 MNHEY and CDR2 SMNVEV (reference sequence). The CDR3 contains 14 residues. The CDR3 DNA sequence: TGTGCCAGCAGTTTCCGCGGGGGGCGGGAGGAGCAGTACTTC. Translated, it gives CASSFRGGREEQYF.

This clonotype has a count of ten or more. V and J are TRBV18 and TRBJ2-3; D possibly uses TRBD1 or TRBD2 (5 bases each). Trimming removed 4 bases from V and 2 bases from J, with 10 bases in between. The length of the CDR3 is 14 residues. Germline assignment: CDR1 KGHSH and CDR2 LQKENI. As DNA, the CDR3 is TGTGCCAGCTCACTTCTTGGGACCACAGATACGCAGTATTTT. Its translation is CASSLLGTTDTQYF.